The clone carrying this T cell receptor (beta chain) was counted many times. TCRdb re-analysed the 5' RACE reads in MiXCR, keeping a single row per CDR3 protein. The repertoire holds fewer than 40,000 distinct CDR3 sequences, over 3.5% seen once, with around a quarter in the top ten. The sample belongs to a study of neurological immune-mediated disorders. V shed 6 bases and J 4 bases; nucleotides not matched to a gene: 7. The CDR3 is 15 residues long. Germline V gene data show CDR1 as DFQATT and CDR2 as SNEGSKA (reference sequence). This receptor was obtained from a woman aged 40 to 50 in good health. The genes are TRBV20-1 and TRBJ2-3, with TRBD2 matching 13 bases. Material for sequencing was CD4+ T cells from blood. CDR3 bases: TGCAGTGCGAGCCCCGGACTAGCGGGGGCAGATACGCAGTATTTT. Protein: CSASPGLAGADTQYF.